These 28 T cell receptor beta chains share one sample of origin, sequenced in a study of shared clonotypes between healthy human individuals. Repertoires were generated with immunoSEQ multiplex PCR, while TCRdb's copy carries only in-frame clones and drops some. This sample has around 1.6 million clones, with around 98% found just once. The sample was naive CD4+ T cells sorted from blood. Stated subset: CD45RA+ positively selected. These receptors all come from a man aged 25-45 years in good health.

The chain links TRBV28 to TRBJ2-1, with 7 bases identical to TRBD2. The germline CDR1 and CDR2 sequences are MDHEN and SYDVKM. The CDR3 is 16 amino acids. Trimming took 5 bases from V and 0 from J; bases not matched to a gene: 7. The CDR3 region is CASSTSGASSYNEQFF. CDR3 nucleotides: TGTGCCAGCAGTACCAGCGGGGCTAGCTCCTACAATGAGCAGTTCTTC.

The sample holds one count of this clone. This chain connects TRBV5-4 to TRBJ2-2, with a possible D match to TRBD2 (5 bases). This CDR3 is built from 15 residues. The germline gives CDR1 SGHNT, CDR2 YYREEE (reference sequence). V lost 0 bases and J lost 7, with 13 bases in between. The CDR3 is CASSLGADFSGELFF. CDR3 coding DNA: TGTGCCAGCAGCTTGGGTGCGGACTTTAGCGGGGAGCTGTTTTTT.

This clone was observed once. The chain couples TRBV10-1 to TRBJ2-3; TRBD2 matches at 11 bases. The germline V gene has CDR1 WNHNN and CDR2 SYGVQD (reference sequence). The V and J ends lost 5 bases and 2 bases, in that order; junction bases with no gene match: 6. The CDR3 loop spans 16 amino acids. CDR3 DNA: TGCGCCAGCAGTAAAGGACTAGCGGGTATCACAGATACGCAGTATTTT. This sequence encodes CASSKGLAGITDTQYF.

The count of this clone is one. The chain's CDR3 is CASSQTTGTGNYGYTF. The CDR3 DNA reads TGTGCCAGCTCACAAACGACCGGGACAGGCAACTATGGCTACACCTTC. The chain employs TRBV18 and TRBJ1-2; 8 bases align to TRBD1. Per germline, CDR1 KGHSH and CDR2 LQKENI. The length of the CDR3 is 16 residues. After removal of 4 bases from V and 2 bases from J, the junction contained 9 bases not matched to a gene.

V and J are TRBV7-9 and TRBJ2-1; unclear D gene. V lost 7 bases to trimming and J lost 8 bases, with 9 bases between them. Germline CDR1 reads SEHNR; CDR2 reads FQNEAQ (reference sequence). CDR3 length equals 11 residues. The CDR3 coding sequence is TGTGCCAGCATCGACGTCTATGAGCAGTTCTTC. This sequence encodes CASIDVYEQFF. Complete variable domain (other parts from reference TRBV7-9 and TRBJ2-1): DTGVSQNPRHKITKRGQNVTFRCDPISEHNRLYWYRQTLGQGPEFLTYFQNEAQLEKSRLLSDRFSAERPKGSFSTLEIQRTEQGDSAMYLCASIDVYEQFFGPGTRLTVL.

V is TRBV7-9 and J is TRBJ1-3; D remains ambiguous. The germline V gene has CDR1 SEHNR and CDR2 FQNEAQ (reference sequence). Trimming cost V 7 bases and J 0 bases, with 19 bases left between them. The CDR3 contains 17 residues. The CDR3 nucleotides are TGTGCCAGCACCCTACGGCCGGAGGGCCTCTCTGGAAACACCATATATTTT. Protein product: CASTLRPEGLSGNTIYF. Drawing the rest from reference TRBV7-9 and TRBJ1-3, the complete variable domain is DTGVSQNPRHKITKRGQNVTFRCDPISEHNRLYWYRQTLGQGPEFLTYFQNEAQLEKSRLLSDRFSAERPKGSFSTLEIQRTEQGDSAMYLCASTLRPEGLSGNTIYFGEGSWLTVV.

CDR3 DNA sequence: TGTGCCAGCAGAAGGGACAGGGACTATGGCTACACCTTC. This translates into CASRRDRDYGYTF. This chain uses TRBV6-5 with TRBJ1-2; 9 bases are a match to TRBD1. Trimming removed 6 bases from V and 3 bases from J; junction bases left unmatched: 2. The CDR3 covers 13 residues. The V gene's germline CDR1 is MNHEY and CDR2 SVGAGI.

Only one count was recorded for this clone. V is TRBV2 and J is TRBJ2-2, with 12 bases that match TRBD2. Per the germline V gene, CDR1 is SNHLY and CDR2 is FYNNEI. The CDR3 sequence is 15 residues long. Losses at the gene ends were 7 bases for V and 5 bases for J; bases not matched to a gene: 5. The chain's CDR3 is CASTWTSGNTGELFF. The CDR3 coding sequence is TGTGCCAGCACCTGGACTAGCGGGAATACCGGGGAGCTGTTTTTT.

The V gene is TRBV7-2, the J gene TRBJ2-5; TRBD1 might be the D (5 bases). CDR3 size: 13 residues. V lost 6 bases to trimming and J lost 2 bases, with 10 bases between them. The V gene's germline CDR1 is SGHTA and CDR2 FQGNSA. As DNA, the CDR3 is TGTGCCAGCAGAACTACAGGACAAGAGACCCAGTACTTC. Its translation: CASRTTGQETQYF.

The chain couples TRBV5-6 to TRBJ1-1; D is ambiguous. The CDR3 length is 14 residues. Trimming removed 3 bases at V and 1 base at J, with 10 bases between. Germline CDR1 SGHDT, CDR2 YYEEEE. The CDR3 reads CASSSGRRNTEAFF. The CDR3 nucleotides are TGTGCCAGCAGCTCCGGACGGCGGAACACTGAAGCTTTCTTT.

The chain carries TRBV15 and TRBJ1-1, with D perhaps TRBD1 (5 bases). Germline assignment: CDR1 LNHNV and CDR2 YYDKDF (reference sequence). This CDR3 has 13 residues. Trimming pared 2 bases from V and 4 bases from J, leaving 8 bases between. The CDR3 loop is CATSRRQLTEAFF. CDR3 sequence (DNA): TGTGCCACCAGCAGAAGACAGCTCACTGAAGCTTTCTTT.

The rearrangement joins TRBV27 to TRBJ1-1, with D unresolved. The CDR3 is 15 residues long. V lost 2 bases and J 2 bases, leaving 12 bases between the germline ends. Germline CDR1 is MNHEY and CDR2 is SMNVEV (reference sequence). The CDR3 here is CASSLRGNFNTEAFF. Written as DNA, the CDR3 is TGTGCCAGCAGTTTACGAGGAAATTTCAACACTGAAGCTTTCTTT.

The sample holds one count of this clone. The V gene is TRBV21-1, the J gene TRBJ2-2. TRBV21-1 is designated a pseudogene. This CDR3 comprises 15 residues. The CDR3 DNA follows: TGTGCCAGCAGCAAAGGGGGACGGAGCCCTGGGGAGCTGTTTTTT. Translating gives CASSKGGRSPGELFF.

The rearrangement joins TRBV2 to TRBJ1-5; D is unresolved. V was trimmed by 6 bases and J by 0 bases, leaving 12 bases between them. This CDR3 comprises 15 residues. Germline V gene lookup returns CDR1 SNHLY and CDR2 FYNNEI. CDR3 loop: CASRTTRGSNQPQHF. CDR3 in DNA: TGTGCCAGCAGGACGACACGGGGTAGCAATCAGCCCCAGCATTTT. Combining the CDR3 with reference TRBV2 and TRBJ1-5 gives the whole variable domain EPEVTQTPSHQVTQMGQEVILRCVPISNHLYFYWYRQILGQKVEFLVSFYNNEISEKSEIFDDQFSVERPDGSNFTLKIRSTKLEDSAMYFCASRTTRGSNQPQHFGDGTRLSIL.

This clone was observed a single time. The chain recombines TRBV5-1 with TRBJ2-3; 14 bases align to TRBD2. This CDR3 is built from 17 residues. The J segment lost 2 bases and the V segment lost 4 bases, leaving 6 bases of the junction unmatched. CDR1 and CDR2 from the germline V gene are SGHRS and YFSETQ. The CDR3 sequence: CASSPGLAGDLTDTQYF. The CDR3, as DNA: TGCGCCAGCAGCCCGGGACTAGCGGGAGACCTCACAGATACGCAGTATTTT.

The CDR3 region has the DNA TGTGCCAGCAGCTTGGGTGCAGGAATAAGCAATCAGCCCCAGCATTTT. Amino acid sequence: CASSLGAGISNQPQHF. V usage is TRBV5-6 and J usage is TRBJ1-5; D unresolved. The CDR3 is 16 residues long. CDR1 is SGHDT and CDR2 is YYEEEE in the germline V gene. Trimming left V 0 bases short and J 1 base short, with 11 bases between.

This sequence joins TRBV15 and TRBJ2-3; 11 bases line up with TRBD1. Germline V gene sequence: CDR1 LNHNV, CDR2 YYDKDF (reference sequence). Losses at the gene ends were 1 base for V and 2 bases for J; bases not matched to a gene: 17. The CDR3 contains 21 residues. Written as DNA, the CDR3 is TGTGCCACCAGCAGAGCCACGGGACAGGGGGTTGTTTTTAAGAACACAGATACGCAGTATTTT. This translates into CATSRATGQGVVFKNTDTQYF.

V usage is TRBV9 and J usage is TRBJ2-1; D is perhaps TRBD2 (5 bases). Germline V gives CDR1 SGDLS, CDR2 YYNGEE. Trimming removed 4 bases from V and 0 bases from J, with 11 bases in between. This CDR3 has 15 residues. CDR3 sequence (DNA): TGTGCCAGCAGCAATAGACGGGGCTCCTACAATGAGCAGTTCTTC. This gives the protein CASSNRRGSYNEQFF.

This chain joins TRBV28 and TRBJ1-1, with D maybe TRBD1 (5 bases). Germline V gives CDR1 MDHEN, CDR2 SYDVKM. CDR3 length: 13 residues. V lost 4 bases to trimming and J lost 5 bases, with 11 bases between them. The CDR3 bases are TGTGCCAGCAGTTCCCCAGGGAGGACTGAAGCTTTCTTT. Protein product: CASSSPGRTEAFF. Filled out from reference TRBV28 and TRBJ1-1, the complete variable domain reads DVKVTQSSRYLVKRTGEKVFLECVQDMDHENMFWYRQDPGLGLRLIYFSYDVKMKEKGDIPEGYSVSREKKERFSLILESASTNQTSMYLCASSSPGRTEAFFGQGTRLTVV.

This CDR3 is CASSTPTGAYEQYF. The CDR3 DNA follows: TGTGCCAGCAGTACCCCGACAGGTGCCTACGAGCAGTACTTC. The V call is TRBV28, the J call TRBJ2-7, with D possibly TRBD1 on 6 matching bases. The CDR3 loop spans 14 amino acids. Germline values: CDR1 MDHEN, CDR2 SYDVKM. V lost 5 bases to trimming and J lost 2 bases, with 13 bases between them. Based on the CDR3 plus reference TRBV28 and TRBJ2-7, the full variable domain is DVKVTQSSRYLVKRTGEKVFLECVQDMDHENMFWYRQDPGLGLRLIYFSYDVKMKEKGDIPEGYSVSREKKERFSLILESASTNQTSMYLCASSTPTGAYEQYFGPGTRLTVT.

This chain connects TRBV5-1 to TRBJ1-1, with TRBD1 as a possible D gene (6 bases). V lost 1 base to trimming and J lost 11 bases, with 15 bases between them. CDR3 length equals 13 residues. Germline loops: CDR1 SGHRS, CDR2 YFSETQ. The CDR3 DNA reads as TGCGCCAGCAGCTTGACTAGGACAGCTTCTGCTTTCTTT. Its translation: CASSLTRTASAFF.

This chain joins TRBV14 and TRBJ2-5; 9 bases are a match to TRBD2. The germline V gene encodes CDR1 SGHDN and CDR2 FVKESK. The trim removed 1 base at V and 4 bases at J, leaving 7 bases unmatched. The CDR3 covers 16 residues. CDR3 sequence (DNA): TGTGCCAGCAGCCAAGGGACTAGCGCGTCTGGAGAGACCCAGTACTTC. Translation gives CASSQGTSASGETQYF.

The chain recombines TRBV11-2 with TRBJ1-2, with TRBD1 matching over 8 bases. The CDR3 contains 14 residues. Looked up from germline, CDR1 is SGHAT and CDR2 is FQNNGV. V gave up 5 bases and J gave up 4 bases; unmatched junction bases: 6. The CDR3 DNA reads as TGTGCCAGCAGCCCCGGGCAGGGGGCCTATGGCTACACCTTC. This sequence encodes CASSPGQGAYGYTF.

This chain connects TRBV11-2 to TRBJ2-1; TRBD2 matches 8 bases. The junction had 6 bases not matched to a gene; V was cut back by 1 base and J by 7 bases. The CDR3 loop spans 15 amino acids. Germline V CDR1 and CDR2: SGHAT, FQNNGV. The CDR3 region has the DNA TGTGCCAGCAGCTTAGTCCGACTAGCGCGGAATGAGCAGTTCTTC. Translation gives CASSLVRLARNEQFF.

This chain links TRBV29-1 with TRBJ2-7, with D possibly TRBD1 on 5 matching bases. The CDR3 has 13 amino acids. Germline V gene lookup returns CDR1 SQVTM and CDR2 ANQGSEA. The germline V and J ends were trimmed by 4 bases and 6 bases, with 16 bases remaining between them. The DNA of the CDR3 is TGCAGCGTTGCTAAGGCAGGGTCGAGCGAGCAGTACTTC. This encodes CSVAKAGSSEQYF.

The chain couples TRBV7-2 to TRBJ2-6; unclear D gene. This CDR3 has 15 residues. Between the trimmed V and J ends, which lost 5 bases and 4 bases, there was a span of 12 bases. CDR1 is SGHTA, CDR2 FQGNSA, per germline. The CDR3: CASSVGKHGANVLTF. CDR3 nucleotide sequence: TGTGCCAGCAGCGTGGGAAAGCACGGGGCCAACGTCCTGACTTTC.

A single count supports this clone. The chain recombines TRBV6-1 with TRBJ2-2, with 8 bases aligning to TRBD1. The V segment lost 5 bases and the J segment 1 base; nucleotides outside the gene matches: 3. The CDR3 runs 15 residues. Germline lookup yields CDR1 MNHNS and CDR2 SASEGT. The CDR3 DNA reads as TGTGCCAGCAGTAAAGGGACAGGGAACACCGGGGAGCTGTTTTTT. This encodes CASSKGTGNTGELFF.

CDR3 residues: CASSLVSAAYEQYF. For the CDR3, the DNA is TGTGCCAGCAGCTTAGTTTCAGCGGCCTACGAGCAGTACTTC. The rearrangement uses TRBV7-8 and TRBJ2-7; the D gene is possibly TRBD2 (5 bases). CDR1 is SGHVS and CDR2 is FQNEAQ in the germline V gene. The V gene lost 1 base and the J gene lost 2 bases, with 9 bases spanning the gap. There are 14 residues in the CDR3.